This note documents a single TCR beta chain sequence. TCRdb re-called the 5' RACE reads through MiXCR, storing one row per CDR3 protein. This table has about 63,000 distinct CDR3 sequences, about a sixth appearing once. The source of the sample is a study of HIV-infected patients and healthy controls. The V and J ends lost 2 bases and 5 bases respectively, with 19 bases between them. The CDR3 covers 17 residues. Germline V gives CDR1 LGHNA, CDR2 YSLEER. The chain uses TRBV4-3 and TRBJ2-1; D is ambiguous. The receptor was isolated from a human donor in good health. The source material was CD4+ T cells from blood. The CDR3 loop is CASSQNPPPGGNNEQFF. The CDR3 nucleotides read TGCGCCAGCAGCCAAAACCCCCCCCCGGGTGGAAACAATGAGCAGTTCTTC.